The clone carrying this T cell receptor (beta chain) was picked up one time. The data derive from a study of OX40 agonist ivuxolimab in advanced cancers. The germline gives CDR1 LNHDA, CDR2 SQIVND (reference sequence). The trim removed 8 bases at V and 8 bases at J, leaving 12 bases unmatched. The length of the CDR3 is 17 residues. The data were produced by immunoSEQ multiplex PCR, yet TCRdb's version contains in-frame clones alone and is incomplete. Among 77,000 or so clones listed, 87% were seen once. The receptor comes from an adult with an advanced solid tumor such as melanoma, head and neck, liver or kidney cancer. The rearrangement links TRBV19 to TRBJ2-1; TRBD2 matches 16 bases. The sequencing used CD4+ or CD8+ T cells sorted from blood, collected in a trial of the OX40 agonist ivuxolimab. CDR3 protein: CASAQGLAGGYSDEQFF. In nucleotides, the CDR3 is TGTGCCAGTGCCCAGGGACTAGCGGGAGGGTATTCCGATGAGCAGTTCTTC.